A single sample gave rise to the 32 T cell receptor beta chains below, sequenced in a study of a mutant IDH1 vaccine in newly diagnosed glioma. TCRdb keeps only in-frame clones here, not all; method: immunoSEQ multiplex PCR. The profile shows 35,000 to 50,000 clones, roughly 90% of them singletons. This sample's time point: week 23, last vaccination. Doses of 300 ug of mutant IDH1 20-mer peptide were given with topical imiquimod. Their antigens remain unidentified. The sequenced sample was PBMCs, obtained from a glioma patient whose treatment included an IDH1 peptide vaccine. Every receptor here comes from a man in his fifties or sixties with glioma.

The chain joins TRBV5-1 to TRBJ2-1; unclear D gene. Trimming took off 0 bases at V and 2 bases at J, with 9 bases between the two ends. Germline V gene data show CDR1 as SGHRS and CDR2 as YFSETQ. This CDR3 has 15 residues. The CDR3 nucleotides read TGCGCCAGCAGCTTGGGAGGTAACCCCTACAATGAGCAGTTCTTC. The encoded protein is CASSLGGNPYNEQFF.

This clone showed up just a few times. J is TRBJ2-2 and V is TRBV30, with TRBD1 matching over 8 bases. Germline V gene data show CDR1 as GTSNPN and CDR2 as SVGIG (reference sequence). V was clipped by 5 bases and J by 5 bases; unmatched bases: 4. CDR3 length: 13 residues. The CDR3 loop is CAWARQGTGELFF. The CDR3 DNA sequence: TGTGCCTGGGCTAGACAGGGGACCGGGGAGCTGTTTTTT.

The chain recombines TRBV6-4 with TRBJ2-2, with a tentative D call TRBD2 (5 bases). From germline, CDR1 is MRHNA and CDR2 SNTAGT. V was trimmed by 7 bases and J by 4 bases, leaving 13 bases between them. The CDR3 length is 14 residues. CDR3 sequence (DNA): TGTGCCAGCAAAAGACTACCGCGCACCGGGGAGCTGTTTTTT. This gives the protein CASKRLPRTGELFF.

V and J are TRBV19 and TRBJ2-3; 8 bases map to TRBD2. The CDR3 spans 16 residues. Trimming removed 5 bases from V and 1 base from J; junction bases left unmatched: 8. In germline, CDR1 is LNHDA, CDR2 SQIVND (reference sequence). In DNA, the CDR3 is TGTGCCAGTAGTCCCAGCGGGAGAGCGGGCACAGATACGCAGTATTTT. Residues: CASSPSGRAGTDTQYF.

The chain joins TRBV6-1 to TRBJ1-3; D is uncertain. Per germline, CDR1 MNHNS and CDR2 SASEGT. The CDR3 has 16 amino acids. Trimming shortened V by 2 bases and J by 2 bases, and 13 bases separated the two germline ends. CDR3 loop: CASSEYAGAAGNTIYF. The CDR3, as DNA: TGTGCCAGCAGTGAATATGCCGGCGCGGCTGGAAACACCATATATTTT.

V is TRBV5-1 and J is TRBJ1-1; the D gene is possibly TRBD1 (5 bases). The length of the CDR3 is 14 residues. V was cut by 1 base and J by 3 bases, with 10 bases left in between. Germline CDR1 reads SGHRS; CDR2 reads YFSETQ. CDR3 amino acids: CASSLIQGYTEAFF. The CDR3 nucleotides are TGCGCCAGCAGCTTGATCCAGGGTTACACTGAAGCTTTCTTT.

This chain joins TRBV30 and TRBJ2-7; 7 nucleotides match TRBD1. The CDR3 contains 12 residues. The J segment lost 2 bases and the V segment lost 5 bases, leaving 3 bases of the junction unmatched. Germline V CDR1 and CDR2: GTSNPN, SVGIG (reference sequence). CDR3 nucleotide sequence: TGTGCCTGGGGGGACAGCCCCTACGAGCAGTACTTC. Translating gives CAWGDSPYEQYF.

The genes are TRBV7-3 and TRBJ1-1; D is uncertain. The germline V gene encodes CDR1 SGHTA and CDR2 FQGTGA. The CDR3 consists of 13 residues. Trimming took 1 base from V and 8 from J, leaving 11 bases between them. This CDR3 reads CASSLRRRREAFF. The CDR3 DNA sequence: TGTGCCAGCAGCTTAAGAAGGAGAAGAGAAGCTTTCTTT.

CDR3 sequence: CASSQRQGSTTGELFF. In DNA form, the CDR3 reads TGCGCCAGCAGCCAGCGACAGGGTTCGACCACCGGGGAGCTGTTTTTT. This chain joins TRBV5-1 and TRBJ2-2; 7 nucleotides line up with TRBD1. V was pared by 4 bases and J by 4 bases, with 10 bases of the junction left unmatched. The CDR3 has 16 residues. Germline CDR1 reads SGHRS; CDR2 reads YFSETQ.

This clone was picked up one time. The gene calls are TRBV15 and TRBJ1-5; D call uncertain. Per germline, CDR1 LNHNV and CDR2 YYDKDF (reference sequence). The V end was cut by 5 bases, the J end by 1 base, with 12 bases between. CDR3 length: 15 residues. The CDR3, as DNA: TGTGCCACCAGCGTGTGGATGGGGAGCAATCAGCCCCAGCATTTT. Translated, it gives CATSVWMGSNQPQHF.

The chain uses TRBV10-1 and TRBJ2-7; 11 bases line up with TRBD2. The CDR3 sequence is 14 residues long. The germline CDR1 and CDR2 sequences are WNHNN and SYGVQD (reference sequence). Losses at the gene ends were 2 bases for V and 3 bases for J; bases not matched to a gene: 0. As DNA, the CDR3 is TGCGCCAGCAGTGAGGGACTAGCGGGCTACGAGCAGTACTTC. It specifies CASSEGLAGYEQYF.

The V gene is TRBV4-3, the J gene TRBJ1-1, with D hard to call. CDR3 length: 15 amino acids. The germline V gene encodes CDR1 LGHNA and CDR2 YSLEER. With 4 bases removed from V and 1 base from J, the gap between germline ends came to 13 bases. The CDR3 loop is CASSRERGRNTEAFF. DNA of the CDR3: TGCGCCAGCAGCCGAGAACGAGGCAGGAACACTGAAGCTTTCTTT.

The V gene is TRBV9, the J gene TRBJ2-7; maybe TRBD2 (5 bases). The CDR3 covers 15 residues. CDR1 is SGDLS, CDR2 YYNGEE, per germline. Trimming took off 0 bases at V and 5 bases at J, with 15 bases between the two ends. The CDR3 here is CASSVVPDSLHEQYF. Written as DNA, the CDR3 is TGTGCCAGCAGCGTAGTGCCGGACTCACTCCACGAGCAGTACTTC.

This chain links TRBV7-3 with TRBJ2-1; a possible D gene is TRBD2 (6 bases). The V and J ends lost 3 bases and 0 bases respectively, with 18 bases between them. CDR1 is SGHTA and CDR2 is FQGTGA in the germline V gene. The CDR3 is 18 amino acids. The CDR3 protein is CASSLHYGSSNSYNEQFF. In nucleotides, the CDR3 is TGTGCCAGCAGCTTGCATTACGGGAGCTCCAACTCCTACAATGAGCAGTTCTTC.

The genes are TRBV5-6 and TRBJ2-2; TRBD2 agrees at 7 bases. Germline loops: CDR1 SGHDT, CDR2 YYEEEE. The CDR3 is made up of 15 amino acids. The V and J ends lost 6 bases and 6 bases, in that order; junction bases with no gene match: 11. The CDR3 reads CASTSWAGVSGELFF. DNA of the CDR3: TGTGCCAGCACCTCATGGGCGGGGGTTTCCGGGGAGCTGTTTTTT.

This rearrangement joins TRBV10-2 to TRBJ1-5; D remains unclear. Trimming removed 0 bases at V and 6 bases at J, with 12 bases between. This CDR3 region has 15 residues. Germline V CDR1 and CDR2: WSHSY, SAAADI. The CDR3 DNA follows: TGCGCCAGCAGTGAGTCCCGAAGGCGGGGTCAGCCCCAGCATTTT. Translating gives CASSESRRRGQPQHF.

The rearrangement links TRBV19 to TRBJ2-2, with 11 bases identical to TRBD2. This CDR3 has 16 residues. Trimming took 4 bases from V and 2 from J; bases not matched to a gene: 3. Germline V gene data show CDR1 as LNHDA and CDR2 as SQIVND (reference sequence). The CDR3: CASSTGTSGNTGELFF. The CDR3 nucleotides read TGTGCCAGTAGTACCGGGACTAGCGGCAACACCGGGGAGCTGTTTTTT. Combining the CDR3 with reference TRBV19 and TRBJ2-2 gives the whole variable domain DGGITQSPKYLFRKEGQNVTLSCEQNLNHDAMYWYRQDPGQGLRLIYYSQIVNDFQKGDIAEGYSVSREKKESFPLTVTSAQKNPTAFYLCASSTGTSGNTGELFFGEGSRLTVL.

The V and J genes are TRBV5-1 and TRBJ2-1; TRBD2 agrees at 9 bases. The CDR3 covers 14 residues. Germline-derived CDR1 and CDR2 are SGHRS and YFSETQ. The trim removed 6 bases at V and 6 bases at J, leaving 7 bases unmatched. The CDR3 is CASNGQAGGNEQFF. The CDR3 region has the DNA TGCGCCAGCAACGGGCAAGCGGGAGGCAATGAGCAGTTCTTC.

This chain links TRBV18 with TRBJ1-1; perhaps TRBD1 as D (6 bases). Trimming pared 2 bases from V and 3 bases from J, leaving 22 bases between. CDR1 and CDR2 (germline): KGHSH, LQKENI. The CDR3 totals 18 residues. CDR3 region: CASSPRGGFGDRDTEAFF. CDR3 bases: TGTGCCAGCTCACCAAGGGGGGGCTTTGGTGATCGAGACACTGAAGCTTTCTTT.

The V gene is TRBV5-1, the J gene TRBJ2-2; tentative D call: TRBD2 (5 bases). Looked up from germline, CDR1 is SGHRS and CDR2 is YFSETQ. The V and J ends lost 0 bases and 5 bases respectively, with 8 bases between them. There are 14 residues in the CDR3. This CDR3 reads CASSLGGDTGELFF. DNA of the CDR3: TGCGCCAGCAGCTTGGGGGGAGATACCGGGGAGCTGTTTTTT.

The rearrangement links TRBV7-9 to TRBJ1-3; no clear D gene. Germline CDR1 reads SEHNR; CDR2 reads FQNEAQ (reference sequence). V gave up 5 bases and J gave up 7 bases, with 21 bases separating them. This CDR3 comprises 16 residues. In DNA, the CDR3 is TGTGCCAGCAGCCCAAAGGTAGTAGGGATCTCGAACACCATATATTTT. It yields the protein CASSPKVVGISNTIYF.

The V call is TRBV21-1, the J call TRBJ2-7. TRBV21-1 constitutes a pseudogene. The CDR3 is made up of 8 amino acids. The CDR3 coding sequence is TGTGCCACCAAAGGGCAGTACTTC. Translated, it gives CATKGQYF.

The chain joins TRBV5-6 to TRBJ1-2, with D maybe TRBD1 (5 bases). Germline-derived CDR1 and CDR2 are SGHDT and YYEEEE. V was clipped by 5 bases and J by 8 bases, with 16 bases between them. This CDR3 has 13 residues. The CDR3 is CASSQTGLWGYTF. The DNA of the CDR3 is TGTGCCAGCAGTCAAACAGGTCTTTGGGGCTACACCTTC.

The chain employs TRBV11-2 and TRBJ2-3; 12 bases fit TRBD2. Germline CDR1 SGHAT, CDR2 FQNNGV. V was pared by 3 bases and J by 1 base, with 5 bases of the junction left unmatched. The CDR3 is 17 amino acids. The CDR3: CASSLRLAGVGTDTQYF. The DNA for the CDR3 is TGTGCCAGCAGCTTGCGACTAGCGGGGGTGGGCACAGATACGCAGTATTTT.

The chain employs TRBV11-2 and TRBJ1-1, with a possible D match to TRBD1 (6 bases). Germline CDR1 and CDR2: SGHAT and FQNNGV. Trimming removed 4 bases from V and 6 bases from J, with 18 bases in between. The CDR3 is 15 residues long. Here the CDR3 DNA reads TGTGCCAGCAGCTCAATACGAAGCGGGGGCCCTGAAGCTTTCTTT. Its translation: CASSSIRSGGPEAFF.

V is TRBV2 and J is TRBJ1-2; no definite D call. Trimming removed 3 bases from V and 3 bases from J, with 11 bases in between. Germline V gives CDR1 SNHLY, CDR2 FYNNEI. The length of the CDR3 is 14 residues. CDR3 loop: CASSESAGHYGYTF. The CDR3 coding sequence is TGTGCCAGCAGTGAGTCAGCTGGGCACTATGGCTACACCTTC.

The CDR3: CASSRGTLYNEQFF. In nucleotides, the CDR3 is TGTGCCAGCAGCAGAGGAACCCTCTACAATGAGCAGTTCTTC. This chain links TRBV7-6 with TRBJ2-1; D is unclear. This CDR3 has 14 amino acids. V lost 5 bases and J lost 3, with 11 bases in between. The germline V gene has CDR1 SGHVS and CDR2 FNYEAQ.

This sequence joins TRBV27 and TRBJ2-1; 8 nucleotides align to TRBD2. Germline V gene lookup returns CDR1 MNHEY and CDR2 SMNVEV (reference sequence). V shed 4 bases, J shed 6 bases, and the junction held 5 bases outside the gene matches. CDR3 length equals 14 residues. CDR3 in DNA: TGTGCCAGCAGTTCGGCCGGGACTAGCAATGAGCAGTTCTTC. This gives the protein CASSSAGTSNEQFF.

The genes are TRBV11-2 and TRBJ2-7; 10 bases match TRBD1. This CDR3 region has 15 residues. The V and J ends lost 4 bases and 4 bases, in that order; junction bases with no gene match: 7. The germline gives CDR1 SGHAT, CDR2 FQNNGV. CDR3 nucleotides: TGTGCCAGCAGCTCTCCCGGGACAGGGGTGTACGAGCAGTACTTC. It codes for CASSSPGTGVYEQYF.

The chain is built from TRBV7-2 and TRBJ2-2, with D unclear. Trimming removed 5 bases from V and 8 bases from J, with 3 bases in between. The CDR3 runs to 10 residues. CDR1 is SGHTA, CDR2 FQGNSA, per germline. The CDR3 DNA reads TGTGCCAGCAGCCAAGGGGAGCTGTTTTTT. Translating it yields CASSQGELFF.

The rearrangement joins TRBV5-5 to TRBJ2-1; D is undetermined. V was shortened by 0 bases and J by 4 bases, with 14 bases between the two germline ends. From germline, CDR1 is SGHKS and CDR2 YYEKEE (reference sequence). CDR3 length: 16 residues. This CDR3 is CASSLEPELGYNEQFF. The CDR3 DNA follows: TGTGCCAGCAGCTTGGAGCCAGAATTGGGATACAATGAGCAGTTCTTC.

V gene TRBV6-5 combines with J gene TRBJ2-1, with 13 bases identical to TRBD2. V lost 6 bases to trimming and J lost 7 bases; unmatched junction nucleotides: 6. This CDR3 has 15 residues. The germline V gene has CDR1 MNHEY and CDR2 SVGAGI. The CDR3 loop is CASSSGTSGTNEQFF. DNA of the CDR3: TGTGCCAGCAGCTCCGGGACTAGCGGGACTAATGAGCAGTTCTTC.